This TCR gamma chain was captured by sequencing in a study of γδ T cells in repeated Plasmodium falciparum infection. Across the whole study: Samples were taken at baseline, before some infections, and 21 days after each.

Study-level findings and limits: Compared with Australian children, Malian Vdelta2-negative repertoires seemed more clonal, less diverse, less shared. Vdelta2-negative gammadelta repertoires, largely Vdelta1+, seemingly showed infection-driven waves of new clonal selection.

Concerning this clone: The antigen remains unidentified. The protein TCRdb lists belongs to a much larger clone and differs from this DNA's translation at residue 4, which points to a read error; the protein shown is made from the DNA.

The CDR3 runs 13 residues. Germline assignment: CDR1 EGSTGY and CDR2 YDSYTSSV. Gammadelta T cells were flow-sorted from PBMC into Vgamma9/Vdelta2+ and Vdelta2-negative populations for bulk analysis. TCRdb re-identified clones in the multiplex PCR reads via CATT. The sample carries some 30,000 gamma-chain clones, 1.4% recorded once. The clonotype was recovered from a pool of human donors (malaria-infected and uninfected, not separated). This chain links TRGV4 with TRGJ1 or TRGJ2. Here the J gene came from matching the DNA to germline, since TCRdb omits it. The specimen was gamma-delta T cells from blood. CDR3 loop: CATRDARDYKKLF. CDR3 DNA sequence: TGTGCCACCCGGGATGCCAGGGATTATAAGAAACTCTTT.